This TCR beta chain was recorded in a study of human T cells and chemical hapten exposure. Documented time point: patch test 1, 2 weeks after DPC sensitization. As for treatment: therapeutic diphenylcyclopropenone sensitization with weekly scalp DPC. TCRdb analysed the RACE reads with MiXCR anew, one entry per CDR3 protein. Among some 49,000 distinct CDR3 sequences listed, 9.3% were seen once. V was pared by 1 base and J by 0 bases, with 9 bases between. Germline CDR1 is DFQATT and CDR2 is SNEGSKA (reference sequence). The CDR3 sequence is 14 residues long. This clonotype was detected many times. This receptor was obtained from a woman aged 45-60 years with alopecia areata. Some clones in this sample may be carry-over from other donors' samples. The chain employs TRBV20-1 and TRBJ1-1; D is uncertain. The source material was whole blood, sampled in connection with sensitization to the hapten diphenylcyclopropenone (DPC). The CDR3 DNA sequence: TGCAGTGCTAGAGTAGCGGGTATGAACACTGAAGCTTTCTTT. Protein: CSARVAGMNTEAFF.